The present T cell receptor beta chain was sequenced within a study of blood T cells in healthy people across ages. Study findings and constraints: Diversity of TCR beta correlated strongly with naive T cell percentage. Unsorted PBMCs blocked a conclusive comparison of naive and antigen-experienced cells.

The CDR3 consists of 12 residues. Germline-derived CDR1 and CDR2 are SGHRS and YFSETQ. Trimming cost V 2 bases and J 8 bases, with 7 bases left between them. It was with a sample-barcoded 5' primer and a J-beta primer mix that a second PCR of roughly 7 to 11 cycles was run. From the 5' RACE reads, TCRdb called clonotypes with MiXCR, one entry per CDR3 protein. This table has 650,000 or so distinct CDR3 sequences, over 40% appearing once. This clonotype was picked up a small number of times. What it recognizes is unknown. The receptor comes from an elderly woman in good health. Specimen: blood. The V gene is TRBV5-1, the J gene TRBJ1-4; no clear D. CDR3 in amino acids: CASSLLDEKLFF. CDR3 bases: TGCGCCAGCAGCTTACTTGACGAAAAACTGTTTTTT.